The sequence of this T cell receptor beta chain was determined in a study of T cell responses to AZD1222 COVID-19 vaccine. Study-wide findings and caveats: Spike was spanned by vaccine-associated CD4 TCRs, with dominance at 160-218 and 743-854. Vaccination with two AZD1222 doses was followed by a rise in Spike-specific TCR breadth and depth. In a largely white British group with more females than males, clonal diversity was possibly underestimated.

Timing groups of about 4 and about 12 weeks for second doses were pooled. This CDR3 comprises 15 residues. Germline V CDR1 and CDR2: SGHVS, FNYEAQ. Trimming at V came to 5 bases and at J to 5 bases, leaving 8 bases not matched to a gene. In regard to this clone: Its matching antigen is unknown.

The protocol was immunoSEQ multiplex PCR, while the TCRdb copy is restricted to in-frame clones and leaves out a portion. The table has 50,000 or so clones, about 89% seen once. Material: peripheral blood, obtained 28 days after the second AZD1222 dose. V and J are TRBV7-6 and TRBJ2-5; 10 bases fit TRBD1. This sequence originates from an adult who received the AZD1222 COVID-19 vaccine. This CDR3 reads CASSRDRGDWETQYF. As DNA, the CDR3 is TGTGCCAGCAGCAGGGACAGGGGCGATTGGGAGACCCAGTACTTC.